Below, 20 T cell receptor beta chains from the same sample are listed, as sequenced in a study of T cell responses to AZD1222 COVID-19 vaccine. The method was immunoSEQ multiplex PCR; TCRdb's version includes in-frame clones alone and lacks a portion of them. The repertoire has 150,000 to 200,000 clones, 90% to 95% of them found once; the top ten carry 1.3%. The material was peripheral blood, obtained 28 days after the second AZD1222 dose. All receptors derive from an adult who received the AZD1222 COVID-19 vaccine.

The V call is TRBV7-2, the J call TRBJ1-1; TRBD1 might be the D (6 bases). The CDR3 has 14 amino acids. V lost 6 bases, J lost 4 bases, and 15 bases lay in between. Germline V gene data show CDR1 as SGHTA and CDR2 as FQGNSA. The CDR3 here is CASSQLRGSTEAFF. CDR3 coding DNA: TGTGCCAGCAGTCAGCTCAGGGGATCCACTGAAGCTTTCTTT.

The chain carries TRBV5-8 and TRBJ1-5; D is undetermined. Germline CDR1 SGHTS, CDR2 YDEGEE. Trimming shortened V by 3 bases and J by 3 bases, and 10 bases separated the two germline ends. The CDR3 runs to 14 residues. This CDR3 reads CASSWRALNQPQHF. The CDR3, as DNA: TGTGCCAGCAGCTGGAGGGCCCTCAATCAGCCCCAGCATTTT.

The chain carries TRBV4-3 and TRBJ2-6, with D uncertain. The CDR3 is 16 residues long. Germline V lookup: CDR1 LGHNA, CDR2 YSLEER. This CDR3 reads CASRAEVHSGANVLTF. CDR3 coding DNA: TGCGCAAGTAGGGCAGAAGTCCACTCTGGGGCCAACGTCCTGACTTTC.

The CDR3 spells CASSLVLEGDTQYF. In DNA, the CDR3 is TGTGCCAGCAGCTTAGTACTAGAAGGAGATACGCAGTATTTT. The rearrangement joins TRBV7-2 to TRBJ2-3; TRBD2 is a possible D gene (5 bases). CDR3 length: 14 amino acids. The germline CDR1 and CDR2 sequences are SGHTA and FQGNSA. V gave up 1 base and J gave up 5 bases, with 10 bases separating them.

This clone appeared a single time. This chain joins TRBV23-1 and TRBJ2-1; no clear D. TRBV23-1 is assigned to the ORF class and has an uncertain function. CDR3 length equals 13 residues. V was shortened by 0 bases and J by 10 bases, with 10 bases between the two germline ends. CDR3 in amino acids: CASSQSWDDEQFF. The CDR3 nucleotides are TGCGCCAGCAGTCAATCTTGGGATGACGAGCAGTTCTTC.

The rearrangement joins TRBV2 to TRBJ1-6; D is undetermined. Per germline, CDR1 SNHLY and CDR2 FYNNEI. This CDR3 comprises 15 residues. V lost 1 base to trimming and J lost 7 bases, with 11 bases between them. The CDR3 reads CASSEGAGWNSPLHF. The CDR3 nucleotides are TGTGCCAGCAGTGAAGGGGCGGGTTGGAATTCACCCCTCCACTTT.

V gene TRBV7-2 combines with J gene TRBJ2-5; possibly TRBD2 for D (5 bases). Trimming pared 3 bases from V and 6 bases from J, leaving 8 bases between. Germline V gene lookup returns CDR1 SGHTA and CDR2 FQGNSA. CDR3 length: 12 amino acids. The CDR3 region has the DNA TGTGCCAGCAGCTTTGTCGGGAAGACCCAGTACTTC. Protein sequence: CASSFVGKTQYF.

In its sample, this clone was seen a few times. This chain uses TRBV4-3 with TRBJ2-2; D call uncertain. V lost 2 bases and J 6 bases, leaving 10 bases between the germline ends. From germline, CDR1 is LGHNA and CDR2 YSLEER. CDR3 length: 14 residues. The CDR3 loop is CASSQNTDAGELFF. CDR3 nucleotides: TGCGCCAGCAGCCAAAACACGGACGCCGGGGAGCTGTTTTTT.

The chain joins TRBV11-2 to TRBJ1-5, with D possibly TRBD1 on 5 matching bases. The germline gives CDR1 SGHAT, CDR2 FQNNGV. V was shortened by 5 bases and J by 9 bases, with 14 bases between the two germline ends. There are 13 residues in the CDR3. The DNA of the CDR3 is TGTGCCAGCAGCGTCCGGGACCCCAGGCCCCAGCATTTT. Its protein product is CASSVRDPRPQHF. Full variable domain (missing parts from reference TRBV11-2 and TRBJ1-5): EAGVAQSPRYKIIEKRQSVAFWCNPISGHATLYWYQQILGQGPKLLIQFQNNGVVDDSQLPKDRFSAERLKGVDSTLKIQPAKLEDSAVYLCASSVRDPRPQHFGDGTRLSIL.

V is TRBV24-1 and J is TRBJ2-3; D gene ambiguous. Germline CDR1 and CDR2: KGHDR and SFDVKD. The CDR3 has 12 amino acids. Between the trimmed V and J ends, which lost 5 bases and 10 bases, there was a span of 12 bases. This CDR3 is CATSALGRSQYF. CDR3 nucleotides: TGTGCCACCAGTGCTCTCGGTAGATCGCAGTATTTT.

This clone has only one observation. The V call is TRBV4-1, the J call TRBJ2-7, with a weak D call TRBD1 (5 bases). V was cut by 1 base and J by 6 bases, with 13 bases left in between. Germline loops: CDR1 MGHRA, CDR2 YSYEKL. This CDR3 spans 14 amino acids. The DNA for the CDR3 is TGCGCCAGCAGCCAAGCACAGGTTGGTGGCGAGCAGTACTTC. This sequence encodes CASSQAQVGGEQYF.

This rearrangement joins TRBV10-3 to TRBJ2-1, with 8 positions matching TRBD2. The CDR3 is 14 residues long. CDR1 and CDR2 (germline): ENHRY, SYGVKD. Trimming took 7 bases from V and 5 from J; bases not matched to a gene: 7. The CDR3 region is CAINLGLDDNEQFF. The CDR3 DNA follows: TGTGCCATCAATCTGGGACTAGACGACAATGAGCAGTTCTTC.

This chain connects TRBV5-4 to TRBJ2-7; TRBD2 aligns across 15 bases. CDR1 is SGHNT, CDR2 YYREEE, per germline (reference sequence). This CDR3 has 14 residues. The V gene end was trimmed by 4 bases and the J gene end by 6 bases; junction bases not matched to a gene: 2. The CDR3 coding sequence is TGTGCCAGCAGCCCGGGACTAGCGGGGGGCGAGCAGTACTTC. This gives the protein CASSPGLAGGEQYF.

This chain joins TRBV5-5 and TRBJ1-1; 7 bases agree with TRBD1. There are 15 residues in the CDR3. Trimming at V came to 4 bases and at J to 1 base, leaving 7 bases not matched to a gene. Germline values: CDR1 SGHKS, CDR2 YYEKEE (reference sequence). CDR3 in amino acids: CASSLTGAPNTEAFF. The CDR3 DNA is TGTGCCAGCAGCCTTACAGGGGCCCCGAACACTGAAGCTTTCTTT.

This sequence joins TRBV6-5 and TRBJ2-1; a possible D gene is TRBD1 (6 bases). CDR3 size: 14 residues. The V gene lost 5 bases and the J gene lost 7 bases, with 15 bases spanning the gap. Germline CDR1 and CDR2: MNHEY and SVGAGI. For the CDR3, the DNA is TGTGCCAGCAGTAAGGCCCAACAGGGTAATGAGCAGTTCTTC. This gives the protein CASSKAQQGNEQFF.

V gene TRBV29-1 combines with J gene TRBJ1-2, with unresolved D. The germline V and J ends were trimmed by 3 bases and 4 bases, with 9 bases remaining between them. Germline CDR1 is SQVTM and CDR2 is ANQGSEA. CDR3 size: 12 residues. The DNA of the CDR3 is TGCAGCGTTGACCAAGGGATCTATGGCTACACCTTC. Translation: CSVDQGIYGYTF.

This chain uses TRBV4-3 with TRBJ2-7; unclear D gene. The V and J ends lost 2 bases and 5 bases respectively, with 16 bases between them. Per germline, CDR1 LGHNA and CDR2 YSLEER. The CDR3 totals 15 residues. The CDR3 region has the DNA TGCGCCAGCAGCCAACTAGGGCAGGCCACCCACGAGCAGTACTTC. Its translation is CASSQLGQATHEQYF.

The chain joins TRBV11-2 to TRBJ1-2; D is ambiguous. V was clipped by 4 bases and J by 0 bases, with 12 bases between them. Germline V gives CDR1 SGHAT, CDR2 FQNNGV. The CDR3 is 15 residues long. The CDR3 bases are TGTGCCAGCAGCTCCGGACGGATAGCTAACTATGGCTACACCTTC. It codes for CASSSGRIANYGYTF.

This chain links TRBV21-1 with TRBJ2-3. TRBV21-1 is a pseudogene locus. The CDR3 extends over 17 amino acids. The DNA of the CDR3 is TGTGCCAGCAGCAAAGACGTAGGGCTACGGATCACAGATACGCAGTATTTT. Its translation is CASSKDVGLRITDTQYF.

This clone was found once. J is TRBJ2-5 and V is TRBV2; tentatively, D is TRBD2 (5 bases). Trimming removed 6 bases from V and 5 bases from J, with 10 bases in between. The CDR3 runs 12 residues. Germline V gene data show CDR1 as SNHLY and CDR2 as FYNNEI. CDR3 amino acids: CASRAGSETQYF. CDR3 DNA sequence: TGTGCCAGCAGGGCGGGCTCCGAGACCCAGTACTTC.